This T cell receptor beta chain was captured by sequencing in a study of T cells after yellow fever vaccination. Study-wide context: The authors prepared low-cell-number fractions using SMART-Seq v4 Ultra Low Input. Study-level results: Post-booster reappearance was seen for most primary-vaccination clones (roughly 96% CD4, around 88% CD8).

TCRdb redid the calling of the 5' RACE reads with MiXCR, one entry per CDR3 protein. Counted here are fewer than 350,000 distinct CDR3 sequences, around 3.6% occurring once; the ten biggest clones make up about a quarter. The CDR3 runs 14 residues. With 1 base removed from V and 0 bases from J, the gap between germline ends came to 7 bases. Germline CDR1 SGHKS, CDR2 YYEKEE (reference sequence). There are many counts of this clonotype. What it binds is not known. The material was PBMCs, obtained on the day of the yellow fever booster vaccination. The source is a man aged 18 to 35 who received the YFV17D yellow fever vaccine. The chain has TRBV5-5 and TRBJ1-1, with D hard to call. Here the CDR3 DNA reads TGTGCCAGCAGCTTGATGGGCCTGAACACTGAAGCTTTCTTT. This codes for CASSLMGLNTEAFF.